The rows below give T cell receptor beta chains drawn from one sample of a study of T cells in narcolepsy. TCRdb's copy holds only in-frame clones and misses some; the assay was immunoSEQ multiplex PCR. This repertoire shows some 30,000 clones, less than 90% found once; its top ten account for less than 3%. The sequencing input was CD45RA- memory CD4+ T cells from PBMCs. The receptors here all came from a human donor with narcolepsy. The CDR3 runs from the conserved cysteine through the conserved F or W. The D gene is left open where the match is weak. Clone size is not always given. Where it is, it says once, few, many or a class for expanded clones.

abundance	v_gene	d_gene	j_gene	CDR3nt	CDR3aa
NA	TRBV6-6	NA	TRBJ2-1	TGTGCCAGCAGACCGGACAGCTCCTACAATGAGCAGTTCTTC	CASRPDSSYNEQFF
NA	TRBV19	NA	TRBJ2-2	TGTGCCAGTAGGTATGCCGTGCGCGGGGAGCTGTTTTTT	CASRYAVRGELFF
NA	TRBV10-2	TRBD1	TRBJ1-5	TGCGCCAGCAGTGAAACAGGGGTTGGGCAGCCCCAGCATTTT	CASSETGVGQPQHF
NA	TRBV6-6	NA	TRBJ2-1	TGTGCCAGCAGTTACTGGCAAAGCAATGAGCGGTTCTTC	CASSYWQSNERFF
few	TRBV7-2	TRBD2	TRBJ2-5	TGTGCCAGCAATGGACTCGGGGCCGGGGGGGTGACCCAGTACTTC	CASNGLGAGGVTQYF
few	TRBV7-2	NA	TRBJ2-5	TGTGCCAGCAGCCCGGGACACCTTACCCAGTACTTC	CASSPGHLTQYF
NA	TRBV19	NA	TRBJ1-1	TGTGCCAGTAGTGGGACGGTTAAGGGGAAAGCTTTCTTT	CASSGTVKGKAFF
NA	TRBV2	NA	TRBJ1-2	TGTGCCAAACGGGACCCAGGCGGCGGCTACACCTTC	CAKRDPGGGYTF
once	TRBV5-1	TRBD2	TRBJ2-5	TGCGCCAGCAGCCGAGCGTTAGGCGGGGGGCGGGACGAGACCCAGTACTTC	CASSRALGGGRDETQYF
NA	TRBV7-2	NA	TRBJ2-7	TGTGCCAGCAGCCGGGACCTTACCTACGAGCAGTACTTC	CASSRDLTYEQYF
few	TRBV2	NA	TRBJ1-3	TGTGCCAGCAGCGAAACGCCGGACACCATATATTTT	CASSETPDTIYF
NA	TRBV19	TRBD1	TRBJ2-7	TGTGCCAGTAGTATTCCGGGACAGAACTACGAGCAGTACTTC	CASSIPGQNYEQYF
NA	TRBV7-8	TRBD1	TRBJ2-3	TGTGCCAGCAGCTTCGACCGGGACAGAAGCACAGATACGCAGTATTTT	CASSFDRDRSTDTQYF
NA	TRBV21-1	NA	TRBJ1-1	TGTGCCAGCCAAGCGCGGACAGGGCCCATGAACACTGAAGCTTTCTTT	CASQARTGPMNTEAFF
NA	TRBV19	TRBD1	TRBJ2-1	TGTGCCAGTAGCTTACCGGGACAGGGGGCCAGGAATGAGCAGTTCTTC	CASSLPGQGARNEQFF
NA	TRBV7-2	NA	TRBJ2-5	TGTGCCAGCAGCTTAGCGGTCAGGGTGGGGACCCAGTACTTC	CASSLAVRVGTQYF
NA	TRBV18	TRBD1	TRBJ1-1	TGTGCCAGCTCACCGAGGGAAGCAGGGGGGAGAGGATACACTGAAGCTTTCTTT	CASSPREAGGRGYTEAFF
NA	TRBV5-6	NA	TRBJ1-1	TGTGCCAGCAGCTTGGTTGATGTTTCGTGGGGGGCAAACACTGAAGCTTTCTTT	CASSLVDVSWGANTEAFF
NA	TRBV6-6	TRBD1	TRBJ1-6	TGTGCCAGCAGTCCAAAAGACAGGGCCCTCCACTTT	CASSPKDRALHF
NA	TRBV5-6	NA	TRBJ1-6	TGTGCCAGCAGCCCAAGACAGTTCGCGGGTAATTCACCCCTCCACTTT	CASSPRQFAGNSPLHF
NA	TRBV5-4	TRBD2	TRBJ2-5	TGTGCCAGCAACGGCGGGGGGGCCACAGAGACCCAGTACTTC	CASNGGGATETQYF
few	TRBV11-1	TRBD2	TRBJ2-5	TGTGCCAGCAGCCGTTCCAGCGGGGTGATTCGGGAGACCCAGTACTTC	CASSRSSGVIRETQYF
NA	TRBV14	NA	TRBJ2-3	TGTGCCAGCAGCCCGGCCTTCAGCCCCCTGGACACAGATACGCAGTATTTT	CASSPAFSPLDTDTQYF
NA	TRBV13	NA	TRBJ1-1	TGTGCCAGCAGTCACAGGGTGGGTGAAGCTTTCTTT	CASSHRVGEAFF
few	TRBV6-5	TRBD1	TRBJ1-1	TGTGCCAGCAGTGACAGACAGGGAATTCCTGAAGCTTTCTTT	CASSDRQGIPEAFF
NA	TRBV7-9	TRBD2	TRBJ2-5	TGTGCCAGCAGCCGCGGACTAGCGGGGGTGGGCCCAGAGACCCAGTACTTC	CASSRGLAGVGPETQYF
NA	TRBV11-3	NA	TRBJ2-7	TGTGCCAGCAGCTTTGTAGTAACCGAGCAGTACTTC	CASSFVVTEQYF
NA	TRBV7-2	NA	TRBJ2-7	TGTGCCAGCAGCTTAGCTGGTTTCGGCGAGCAGTACTTC	CASSLAGFGEQYF
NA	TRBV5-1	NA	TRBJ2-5	TGCGCCAGCAGTAGGATGGGCGTCACGGGGGAGACCCAGTACTTC	CASSRMGVTGETQYF
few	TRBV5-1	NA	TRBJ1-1	TGCGCCAGCAGCCCGGGGGGGGCGCAAATCTCTGAAGCTTTCTTT	CASSPGGAQISEAFF
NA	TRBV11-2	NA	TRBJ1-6	TGTGCCAGCAGCGAGAAGGGGGGTTCACCCCTCCACTTT	CASSEKGGSPLHF
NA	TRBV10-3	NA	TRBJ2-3	TGTGCCTCTGTTGGCTCCGGGAGCACAGATACGCAGTATTTT	CASVGSGSTDTQYF
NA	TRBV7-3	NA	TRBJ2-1	TGTGCCAGCAGTCCCATAACGGGGGCATACAATGAGCAGTTCTTC	CASSPITGAYNEQFF
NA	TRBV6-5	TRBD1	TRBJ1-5	TGTGCCAGCAGGGGACAGGGGATTAATCAGCCCCAGCATTTT	CASRGQGINQPQHF
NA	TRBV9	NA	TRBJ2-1	TGTGCCAGCAGCGTAGTTGCGGGGGCAGTCCGTGAGCAGTTCTTC	CASSVVAGAVREQFF
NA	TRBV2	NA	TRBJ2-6	TGTGCCAGCAGTCCCCTACAGGGTTCTGGGGCCAACGTCCTGACTTTC	CASSPLQGSGANVLTF
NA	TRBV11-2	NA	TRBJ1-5	TGTGCCAGCAGCTTGGGGATCGGGAGCAATCAGCCCCAGCATTTT	CASSLGIGSNQPQHF
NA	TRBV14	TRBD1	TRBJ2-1	TGTGCCAGCATGGTGGGGACAGGAGGAGCGGGTGAGCAGTTCTTC	CASMVGTGGAGEQFF
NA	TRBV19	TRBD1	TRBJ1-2	TGTGCCAGTAACCCCGGGACAGGAGTGCCGTCTAACTATGGCTACACCTTC	CASNPGTGVPSNYGYTF
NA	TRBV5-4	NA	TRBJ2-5	TGTGCCAGCACCAAGGGCGGGGGCACCCAAGAGACCCAGTACTTC	CASTKGGGTQETQYF
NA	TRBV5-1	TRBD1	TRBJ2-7	TGCGCCAGCAGCCCGAAGGTGACAGGGAACCACGAGCAGTACTTC	CASSPKVTGNHEQYF